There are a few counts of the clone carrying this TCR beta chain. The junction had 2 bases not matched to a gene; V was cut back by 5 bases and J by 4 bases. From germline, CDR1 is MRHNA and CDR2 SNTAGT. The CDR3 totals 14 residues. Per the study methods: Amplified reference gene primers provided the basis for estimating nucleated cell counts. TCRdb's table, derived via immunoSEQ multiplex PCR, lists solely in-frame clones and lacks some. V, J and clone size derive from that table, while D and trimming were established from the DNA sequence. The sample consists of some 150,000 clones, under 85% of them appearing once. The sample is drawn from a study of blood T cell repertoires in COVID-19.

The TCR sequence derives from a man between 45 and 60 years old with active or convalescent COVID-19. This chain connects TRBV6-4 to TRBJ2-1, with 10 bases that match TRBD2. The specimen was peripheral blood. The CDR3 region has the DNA TGTGCCAGCAGTAAGCGGGAGGGTTACAATGAGCAGTTCTTC. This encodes CASSKREGYNEQFF.